This paragraph reports one T cell receptor (beta chain). Read sequence stops 3 residues before the CDR3 end, and the germline J gene provides the missing end. Profiled with immunoSEQ multiplex PCR; TCRdb holds only in-frame clones, not every one. The listing contains about 48,000 clones. The entry originates in a study of Tregs in tolerant kidney transplant recipients. About the study: The nonmyeloablative bone marrow transplants came from related graft donors, with transient mixed chimerism.

Looked up from germline, CDR1 is SGHDN and CDR2 is FVKESK. Trimming left V 2 bases short and J 5 bases short, with 14 bases between. The CDR3 runs 15 residues. The rearrangement uses TRBV14 and TRBJ2-3; maybe TRBD2 (5 bases). The source material was CD4+ T cells from blood, sampled before the transplant. This TCR came from a human donor who received a combined kidney and bone marrow transplant. The CDR3 reads CASSQMTTFEDTQYF. CDR3 DNA (partial): TGTGCCAGCAGCCAAATGACTACGTTTGAAGATACG.